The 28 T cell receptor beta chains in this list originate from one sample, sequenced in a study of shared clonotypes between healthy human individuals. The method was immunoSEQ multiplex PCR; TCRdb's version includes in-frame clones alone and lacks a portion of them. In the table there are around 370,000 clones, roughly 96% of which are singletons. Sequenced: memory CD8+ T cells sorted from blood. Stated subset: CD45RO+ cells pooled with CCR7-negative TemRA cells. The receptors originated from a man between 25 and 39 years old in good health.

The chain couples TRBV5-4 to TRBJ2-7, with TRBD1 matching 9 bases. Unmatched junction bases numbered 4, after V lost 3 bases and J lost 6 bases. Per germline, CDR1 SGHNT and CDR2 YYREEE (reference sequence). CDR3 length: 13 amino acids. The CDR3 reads CASSSGQGGEQYF. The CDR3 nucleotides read TGTGCCAGCAGCTCGGGACAGGGCGGCGAGCAGTACTTC.

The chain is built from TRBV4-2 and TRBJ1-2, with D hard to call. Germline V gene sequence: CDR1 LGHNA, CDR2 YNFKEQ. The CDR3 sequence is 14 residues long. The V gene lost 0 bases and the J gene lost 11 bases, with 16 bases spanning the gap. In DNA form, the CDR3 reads TGTGCCAGCAGCCAAGATCCAGAAGGGTCTGAATACACCTTC. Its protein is CASSQDPEGSEYTF.

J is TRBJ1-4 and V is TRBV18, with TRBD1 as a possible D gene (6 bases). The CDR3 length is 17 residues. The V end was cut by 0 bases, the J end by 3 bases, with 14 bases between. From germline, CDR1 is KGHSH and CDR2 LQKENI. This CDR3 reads CASSPPAGVRANEKLFF. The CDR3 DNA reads TGTGCCAGCTCACCACCGGCAGGGGTGAGGGCTAATGAAAAACTGTTTTTT.

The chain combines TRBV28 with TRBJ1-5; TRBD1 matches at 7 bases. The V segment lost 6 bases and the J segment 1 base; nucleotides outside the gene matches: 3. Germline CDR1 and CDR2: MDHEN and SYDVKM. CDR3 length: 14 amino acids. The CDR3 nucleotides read TGTGCCAGCAGGCCGGGACAGAGCAATCAGCCCCAGCATTTT. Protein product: CASRPGQSNQPQHF. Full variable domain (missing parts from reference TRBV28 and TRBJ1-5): DVKVTQSSRYLVKRTGEKVFLECVQDMDHENMFWYRQDPGLGLRLIYFSYDVKMKEKGDIPEGYSVSREKKERFSLILESASTNQTSMYLCASRPGQSNQPQHFGDGTRLSIL.

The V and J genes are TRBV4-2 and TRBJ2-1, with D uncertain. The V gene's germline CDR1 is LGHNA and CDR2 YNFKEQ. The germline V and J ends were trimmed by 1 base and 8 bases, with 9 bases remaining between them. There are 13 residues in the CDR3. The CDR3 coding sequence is TGTGCCAGCAGCCAAGCTCTCCGCTATGAGCAGTTCTTC. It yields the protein CASSQALRYEQFF.

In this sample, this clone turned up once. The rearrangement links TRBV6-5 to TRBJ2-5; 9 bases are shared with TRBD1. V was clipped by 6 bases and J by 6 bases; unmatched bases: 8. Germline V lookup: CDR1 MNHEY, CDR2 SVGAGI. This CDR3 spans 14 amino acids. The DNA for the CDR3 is TGTGCCAGCAGCCGGGGACAGGGCCATCAGACCCAGTACTTC. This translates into CASSRGQGHQTQYF.

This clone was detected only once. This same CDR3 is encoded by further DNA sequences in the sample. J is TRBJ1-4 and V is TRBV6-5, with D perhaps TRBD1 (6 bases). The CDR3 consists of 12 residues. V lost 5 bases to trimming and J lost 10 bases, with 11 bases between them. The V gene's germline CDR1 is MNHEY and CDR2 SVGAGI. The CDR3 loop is CASSPDRRKLFF. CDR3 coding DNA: TGTGCCAGCAGTCCTGACAGGCGAAAACTGTTTTTT.

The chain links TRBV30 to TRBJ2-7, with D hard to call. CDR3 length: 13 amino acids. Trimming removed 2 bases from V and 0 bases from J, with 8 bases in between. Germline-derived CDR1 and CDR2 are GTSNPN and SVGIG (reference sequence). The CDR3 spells CAWSPGISYEQYF. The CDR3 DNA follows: TGTGCCTGGAGTCCCGGCATCTCCTACGAGCAGTACTTC. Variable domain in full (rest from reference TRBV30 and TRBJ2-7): SQTIHQWPATLVQPVGSPLSLECTVEGTSNPNLYWYRQAAGRGLQLLFYSVGIGQISSEVPQNLSASRPQDRQFILSSKKLLLSDSGFYLCAWSPGISYEQYFGPGTRLTVT.

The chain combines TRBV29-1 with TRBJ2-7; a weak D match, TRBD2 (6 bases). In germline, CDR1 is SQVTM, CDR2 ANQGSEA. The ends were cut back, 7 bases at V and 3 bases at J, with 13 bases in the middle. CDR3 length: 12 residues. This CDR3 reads CSATGSYYEQYF. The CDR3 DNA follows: TGCAGCGCTACCGGGAGCTACTACGAGCAGTACTTC.

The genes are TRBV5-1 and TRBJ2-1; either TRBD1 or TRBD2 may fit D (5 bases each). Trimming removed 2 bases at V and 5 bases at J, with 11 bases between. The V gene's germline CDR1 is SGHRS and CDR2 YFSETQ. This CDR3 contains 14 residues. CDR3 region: CASSFMRGDNEQFF. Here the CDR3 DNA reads TGCGCCAGCAGCTTCATGAGAGGGGACAATGAGCAGTTCTTC.

CDR3 in DNA: TGTGCCAGCAGGGGTGGCGGGAACTATGGCTACACCTTC. This sequence encodes CASRGGGNYGYTF. The J gene is TRBJ1-2, the V gene TRBV6-8; D gene uncertain. Trimming removed 6 bases at V and 2 bases at J, with 10 bases between. The CDR3 consists of 13 residues. Germline values: CDR1 MNHGY, CDR2 SAAAGT.

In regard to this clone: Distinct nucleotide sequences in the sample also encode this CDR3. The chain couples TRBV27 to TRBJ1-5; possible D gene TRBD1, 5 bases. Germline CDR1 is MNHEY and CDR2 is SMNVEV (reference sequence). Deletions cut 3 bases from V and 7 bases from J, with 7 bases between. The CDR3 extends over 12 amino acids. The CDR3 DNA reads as TGTGCCAGCAGTTTTGGGGGGCAGCCCCAGCATTTT. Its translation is CASSFGGQPQHF.

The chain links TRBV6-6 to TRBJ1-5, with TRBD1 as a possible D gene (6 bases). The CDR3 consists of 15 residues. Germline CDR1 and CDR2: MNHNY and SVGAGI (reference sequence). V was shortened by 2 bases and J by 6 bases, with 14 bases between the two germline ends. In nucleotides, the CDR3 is TGTGCCAGCAGTTACCAGGCGGGGGGCGGTCAGCCCCAGCATTTT. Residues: CASSYQAGGGQPQHF.

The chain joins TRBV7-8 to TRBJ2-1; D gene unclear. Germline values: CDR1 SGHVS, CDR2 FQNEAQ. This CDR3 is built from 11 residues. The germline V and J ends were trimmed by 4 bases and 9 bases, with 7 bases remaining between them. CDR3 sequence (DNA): TGTGCCAGCAGCTCGAGTGGTGAGCAGTTCTTC. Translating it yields CASSSSGEQFF. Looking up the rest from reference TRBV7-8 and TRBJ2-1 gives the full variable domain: GAGVSQSPRYKVAKRGQDVALRCDPISGHVSLFWYQQALGQGPEFLTYFQNEAQLDKSGLPSDRFFAERPEGSVSTLKIQRTQQEDSAVYLCASSSSGEQFFGPGTRLTVL.

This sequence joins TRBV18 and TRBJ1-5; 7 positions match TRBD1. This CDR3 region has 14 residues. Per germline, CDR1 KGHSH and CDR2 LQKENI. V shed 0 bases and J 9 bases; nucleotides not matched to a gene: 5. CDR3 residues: CASSPPDRESPQHF. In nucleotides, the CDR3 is TGTGCCAGCTCACCACCAGACAGGGAGTCGCCCCAGCATTTT.

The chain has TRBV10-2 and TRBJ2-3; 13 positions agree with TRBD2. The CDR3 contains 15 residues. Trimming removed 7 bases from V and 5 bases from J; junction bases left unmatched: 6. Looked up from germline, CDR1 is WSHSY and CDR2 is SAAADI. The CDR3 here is CASTAGLAGLDTQYF. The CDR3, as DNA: TGCGCCAGCACCGCGGGACTAGCGGGACTAGATACGCAGTATTTT.

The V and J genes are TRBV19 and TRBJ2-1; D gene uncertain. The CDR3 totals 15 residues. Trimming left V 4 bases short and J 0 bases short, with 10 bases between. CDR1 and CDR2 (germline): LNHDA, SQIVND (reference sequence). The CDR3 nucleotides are TGTGCCAGTAGTACCCATTTTAGCTCCTACAATGAGCAGTTCTTC. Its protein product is CASSTHFSSYNEQFF.

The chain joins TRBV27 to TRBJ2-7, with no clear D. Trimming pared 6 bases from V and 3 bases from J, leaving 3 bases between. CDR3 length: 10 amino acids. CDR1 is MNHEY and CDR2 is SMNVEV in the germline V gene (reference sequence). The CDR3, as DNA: TGTGCCAGCAGGGACTACGAGCAGTACTTC. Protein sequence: CASRDYEQYF.

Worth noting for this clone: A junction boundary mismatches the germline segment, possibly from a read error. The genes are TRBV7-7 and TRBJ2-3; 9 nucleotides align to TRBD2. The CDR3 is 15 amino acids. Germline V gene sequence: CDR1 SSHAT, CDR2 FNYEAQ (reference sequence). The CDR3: CASSLLAGVADTQYF. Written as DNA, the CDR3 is TGTGCTAGCAGCTTATTAGCGGGAGTCGCAGATACGCAGTATTTT.

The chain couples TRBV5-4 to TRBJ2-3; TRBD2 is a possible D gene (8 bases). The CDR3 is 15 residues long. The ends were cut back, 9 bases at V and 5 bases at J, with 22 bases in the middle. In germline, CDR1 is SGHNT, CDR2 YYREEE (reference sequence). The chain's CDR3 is CAMEGAGGFGDTQYF. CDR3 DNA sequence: TGTGCCATGGAGGGGGCGGGAGGATTTGGAGATACGCAGTATTTT.

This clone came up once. This CDR3 is CAISVGQGGTEAFF. DNA for the CDR3: TGTGCCATCAGTGTCGGGCAGGGAGGGACTGAAGCTTTCTTT. The J gene is TRBJ1-1, the V gene TRBV10-3, with D tentatively TRBD1 (5 bases). The V end was cut by 4 bases, the J end by 5 bases, with 14 bases between. The CDR3 has 14 amino acids. Germline V gives CDR1 ENHRY, CDR2 SYGVKD.

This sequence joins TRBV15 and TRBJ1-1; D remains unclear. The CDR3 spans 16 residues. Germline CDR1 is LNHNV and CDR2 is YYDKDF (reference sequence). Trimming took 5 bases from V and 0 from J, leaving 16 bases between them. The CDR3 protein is CATSSTPLWLNTEAFF. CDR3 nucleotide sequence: TGTGCCACCAGCTCTACCCCACTATGGCTGAACACTGAAGCTTTCTTT.

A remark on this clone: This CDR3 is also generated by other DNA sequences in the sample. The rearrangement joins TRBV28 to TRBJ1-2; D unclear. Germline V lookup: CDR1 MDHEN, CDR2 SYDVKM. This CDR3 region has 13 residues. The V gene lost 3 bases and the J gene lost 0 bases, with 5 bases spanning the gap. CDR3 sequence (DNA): TGTGCCAGCAGTTTGGGGACTAACTATGGCTACACCTTC. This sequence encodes CASSLGTNYGYTF.

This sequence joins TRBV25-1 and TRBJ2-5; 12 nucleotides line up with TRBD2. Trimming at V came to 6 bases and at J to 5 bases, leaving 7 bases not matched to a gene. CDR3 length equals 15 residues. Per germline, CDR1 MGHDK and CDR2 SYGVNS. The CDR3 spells CASSPTSGRTETQYF. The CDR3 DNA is TGTGCCAGCAGCCCCACTAGCGGGAGGACGGAGACCCAGTACTTC.

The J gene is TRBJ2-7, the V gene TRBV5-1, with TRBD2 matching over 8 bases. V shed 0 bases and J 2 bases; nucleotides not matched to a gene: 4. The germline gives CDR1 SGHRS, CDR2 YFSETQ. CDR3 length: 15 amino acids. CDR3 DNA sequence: TGCGCCAGCAGCTTGGTTAGCGGGAAAACCTACGAGCAGTACTTC. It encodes CASSLVSGKTYEQYF.

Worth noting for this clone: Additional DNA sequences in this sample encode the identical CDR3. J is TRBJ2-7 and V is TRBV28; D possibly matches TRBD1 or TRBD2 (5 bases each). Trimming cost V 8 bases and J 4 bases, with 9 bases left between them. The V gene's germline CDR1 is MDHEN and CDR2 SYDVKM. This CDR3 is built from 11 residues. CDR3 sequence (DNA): TGTGCCAGCCGGGACGGATACGAGCAGTACTTC. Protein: CASRDGYEQYF.

The CDR3 DNA sequence: TGTGCCAGCTCACCAGGACAGCCCTACGAGCAGTACTTC. It translates to CASSPGQPYEQYF. The chain combines TRBV18 with TRBJ2-7; a weak D match, TRBD1 (6 bases). Trimming cost V 2 bases and J 2 bases, with 7 bases left between them. Germline V gives CDR1 KGHSH, CDR2 LQKENI. The CDR3 length is 13 residues.

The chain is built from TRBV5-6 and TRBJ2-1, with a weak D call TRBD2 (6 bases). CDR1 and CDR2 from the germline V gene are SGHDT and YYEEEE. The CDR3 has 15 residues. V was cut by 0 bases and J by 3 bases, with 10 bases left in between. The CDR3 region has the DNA TGTGCCAGCAGCTTGGGGCTAGCGCTCTACAATGAGCAGTTCTTC. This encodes CASSLGLALYNEQFF.